This TCR beta chain emerged from a study of vaccination and CD4 T cells after COVID-19. Noted treatment: roughly ten-day PBMC culture with coronavirus spike peptide pools or control peptides (ViraFEST assay). Per germline, CDR1 LNHDA and CDR2 SQIVND (reference sequence). V lost 4 bases and J 1 base, leaving 25 bases between the germline ends. This CDR3 has 19 amino acids. With the Oncomine TCR Beta short-read assay, DNA from cultured CD4+ T cells was sequenced. TCRdb passed the PCR reads through MiXCR, listing each CDR3 protein once. The sample carries 3,000 to 3,500 distinct CDR3 sequences, about four fifths recorded once. This clonotype qualifies as large. Its antigen is not identified.

Specimen: CD4+ T cells from blood, cultured in vitro. The clonotype was recovered from a human donor who had recovered from COVID-19. The chain couples TRBV19 to TRBJ2-5; possible D gene TRBD1, 5 bases. Here the CDR3 reads CASSTNLPRQGVGQETQYF. The CDR3 DNA reads as TGTGCCAGTAGTACCAACCTCCCTAGGCAGGGCGTCGGCCAAGAGACCCAGTACTTC. Full variable domain (remainder filled in from reference TRBV19 and TRBJ2-5): DGGITQSPKYLFRKEGQNVTLSCEQNLNHDAMYWYRQDPGQGLRLIYYSQIVNDFQKGDIAEGYSVSREKKESFPLTVTSAQKNPTAFYLCASSTNLPRQGVGQETQYFGPGTRLLVL.